Shown below are 11 T cell receptor beta chains from a single sample sequenced in a study of blood T cell repertoires in COVID-19. Assay used: immunoSEQ multiplex PCR; TCRdb lists only in-frame clones, some missing. The data show around 240,000 clones, roughly nine tenths seen once. The sample taken for sequencing was PBMCs or T cells enriched from blood (not recorded which). The source of these receptors is a human donor in a cohort exposed to, infected with or recovered from COVID-19 (not recorded which). The donor label of this sample is uncertain.

The rearrangement joins TRBV19 to TRBJ1-5; D perhaps matches TRBD1 (5 bases). Germline CDR1 is LNHDA and CDR2 is SQIVND (reference sequence). Between the trimmed V and J ends, which lost 2 bases and 0 bases, there was a span of 8 bases. This CDR3 spans 15 amino acids. This chain's CDR3 is CASSITTASNQPQHF. The CDR3 DNA follows: TGTGCCAGTAGTATAACGACAGCTAGCAATCAGCCCCAGCATTTT.

The chain joins TRBV5-8 to TRBJ2-5, with 7 bases aligning to TRBD2. The CDR3 sequence is 14 residues long. Germline CDR1 SGHTS, CDR2 YDEGEE. The V gene end was trimmed by 10 bases and the J gene end by 1 base; junction bases not matched to a gene: 10. CDR3 amino acids: CAGGERAFQETQYF. CDR3 sequence (DNA): TGTGCCGGGGGGGAGCGGGCGTTCCAAGAGACCCAGTACTTC.

This clone was recorded once. The chain employs TRBV7-9 and TRBJ1-1, with a weak D call TRBD1 (5 bases). The V end was cut by 3 bases, the J end by 1 base, with 21 bases between. CDR3 length equals 18 residues. The germline gives CDR1 SEHNR, CDR2 FQNEAQ (reference sequence). CDR3 residues: CASSFPAEEGRGNTEAFF. CDR3 nucleotides: TGTGCCAGCAGCTTCCCCGCGGAGGAGGGAAGGGGGAACACTGAAGCTTTCTTT.

The chain recombines TRBV2 with TRBJ1-1; 7 bases match TRBD1. CDR1 and CDR2 from the germline V gene are SNHLY and FYNNEI. The V segment lost 8 bases and the J segment 0 bases; nucleotides outside the gene matches: 6. The CDR3 is made up of 14 amino acids. The DNA of the CDR3 is TGTGCCAGCGGAACACAGGGGATGAACACTGAAGCTTTCTTT. This codes for CASGTQGMNTEAFF. The full variable domain, completed using reference TRBV2 and TRBJ1-1, is EPEVTQTPSHQVTQMGQEVILRCVPISNHLYFYWYRQILGQKVEFLVSFYNNEISEKSEIFDDQFSVERPDGSNFTLKIRSTKLEDSAMYFCASGTQGMNTEAFFGQGTRLTVV.

The gene calls are TRBV19 and TRBJ1-5, with 7 bases aligning to TRBD1. Germline V gives CDR1 LNHDA, CDR2 SQIVND (reference sequence). This CDR3 comprises 13 residues. Trimming removed 7 bases from V and 2 bases from J; junction bases left unmatched: 2. The CDR3 spells CASNRGGNQPQHF. CDR3 sequence (DNA): TGTGCCAGTAACAGGGGAGGCAATCAGCCCCAGCATTTT.

The V gene is TRBV6-5, the J gene TRBJ1-2, with D hard to call. Germline V lookup: CDR1 MNHEY, CDR2 SVGAGI. Trimming stripped 0 bases from V and 10 bases from J, with 12 bases between. The length of the CDR3 is 13 residues. The DNA for the CDR3 is TGTGCCAGCAGTTACTCGTTAAACAGCCCCTACACCTTC. Its protein product is CASSYSLNSPYTF.

The chain combines TRBV14 with TRBJ1-1; tentative D call: TRBD1 (6 bases). The V gene lost 5 bases and the J gene lost 5 bases, with 15 bases spanning the gap. This CDR3 contains 14 residues. The germline gives CDR1 SGHDN, CDR2 FVKESK. In DNA, the CDR3 is TGTGCCAGCAGCGCCCGCCAGGGGAGTACTGAAGCTTTCTTT. Encoded protein: CASSARQGSTEAFF. The variable domain in full, completed from reference TRBV14 and TRBJ1-1, reads EAGVTQFPSHSVIEKGQTVTLRCDPISGHDNLYWYRRVMGKEIKFLLHFVKESKQDESGMPNNRFLAERTGGTYSTLKVQPAELEDSGVYFCASSARQGSTEAFFGQGTRLTVV.

This rearrangement joins TRBV19 to TRBJ1-5; maybe TRBD1 (6 bases). Trimming stripped 5 bases from V and 4 bases from J, with 18 bases between. Germline-derived CDR1 and CDR2 are LNHDA and SQIVND (reference sequence). The CDR3 length is 16 residues. The CDR3 here is CASSPGEGVGNQPQHF. CDR3 coding DNA: TGTGCCAGTAGTCCTGGGGAGGGGGTTGGGAATCAGCCCCAGCATTTT.

The chain joins TRBV6-1 to TRBJ1-2, with D perhaps matching TRBD1 (5 bases). Germline V gene lookup returns CDR1 MNHNS and CDR2 SASEGT. This CDR3 region has 13 residues. The ends were cut back, 6 bases at V and 6 bases at J, with 14 bases in the middle. The CDR3 DNA reads as TGTGCCAGCAGCACGACAGAGAACCATGGCTACACCTTC. Protein: CASSTTENHGYTF.

The chain links TRBV11-2 to TRBJ2-7, with 7 positions matching TRBD1. V was pared by 2 bases and J by 3 bases, with 7 bases of the junction left unmatched. This CDR3 region has 15 residues. CDR1 and CDR2 from the germline V gene are SGHAT and FQNNGV. The CDR3 sequence is CASSLTGVRVYEQYF. For the CDR3, the DNA is TGTGCCAGCAGCTTAACAGGGGTCAGGGTCTACGAGCAGTACTTC.

The chain combines TRBV19 with TRBJ1-3, with TRBD1 identical over 7 bases. Germline CDR1 reads LNHDA; CDR2 reads SQIVND (reference sequence). V lost 10 bases and J lost 2; bases outside the gene matches: 11. The CDR3 loop spans 15 amino acids. As DNA, the CDR3 is TGTGCCACCAGGGAAGTAGGGGGCCCTGGAAACACCATATATTTT. It specifies CATREVGGPGNTIYF.